These 18 T cell receptor beta chains share one sample of origin, sequenced in a study of blood T cells in healthy people across ages. Using a J-beta primer mix together with a sample-barcoded 5' primer, a second PCR was run for about 7 to 12 cycles. One entry per CDR3 protein results from TCRdb running MiXCR on the 5' RACE reads. The top ten hold roughly a third of the sample, which has fewer than 900,000 distinct CDR3 sequences, about 52% seen once. The sample comprised blood. These receptors all stem from a woman aged 60-75 years in good health.

This clonotype showed up many times. The CDR3 loop reads CASSHSRREQYF. CDR3 in DNA: TGTGCCAGCAGCCATAGTCGGCGCGAGCAGTACTTC. The chain couples TRBV14 to TRBJ2-7; D call uncertain. With 3 bases removed from V and 6 bases from J, the gap between germline ends came to 9 bases. In germline, CDR1 is SGHDN, CDR2 FVKESK. This CDR3 spans 12 amino acids.

Comments on this clonotype: No conserved phenylalanine or tryptophan is present at the end of the CDR3, so a read error is the likely explanation. The genes are TRBV29-1 and TRBJ2-6, with unresolved D. The CDR3 runs to 14 residues. Trimming took off 4 bases at V and 0 bases at J, with 7 bases between the two ends. The germline gives CDR1 SQVTM, CDR2 ANQGSEA. The chain's CDR3 is CSVVVSSGANVLTI. CDR3 DNA sequence: TGCAGCGTTGTCGTATCCTCTGGGGCCAACGTCCTGACTATC.

This rearrangement joins TRBV7-6 to TRBJ2-7; D ambiguous. Germline CDR1 reads SGHVS; CDR2 reads FNYEAQ. The CDR3 spans 13 residues. V gave up 1 base and J gave up 4 bases, with 8 bases separating them. CDR3 in DNA: TGTGCCAGCAGCTTAGATTACAAATACGAGCAGTACTTC. This encodes CASSLDYKYEQYF.

The rearrangement links TRBV24-1 to TRBJ2-5; no definite D call. The CDR3 sequence is 11 residues long. Germline assignment: CDR1 KGHDR and CDR2 SFDVKD. V was shortened by 4 bases and J by 5 bases, with 4 bases between the two germline ends. CDR3 residues: CATSDRETQYF. CDR3 in DNA: TGTGCCACCAGTGACCGGGAGACCCAGTACTTC.

The genes are TRBV4-2 and TRBJ2-5; TRBD2 is a possible D gene (5 bases). This CDR3 is 15 amino acids long. Deletions cut 4 bases from V and 11 bases from J, with 23 bases between. CDR1 is LGHNA, CDR2 YNFKEQ, per germline. CDR3 protein: CASSPLAPRVDEQYF. The CDR3 bases are TGTGCCAGCAGCCCGCTAGCCCCTCGAGTCGATGAGCAGTACTTC.

A note on this clonotype: A much more abundant neighbour one base away suggests this may be a read error. The CDR3, as DNA: TGTGCCAGCAGCGTAGGGGCCGAAGCCTACGAGCAGTACTTC. Its translation is CASSVGAEAYEQYF. The chain employs TRBV11-1 and TRBJ2-7; tentatively, D is TRBD1 (5 bases). V lost 5 bases, J lost 2 bases, and 13 bases lay in between. CDR3 length: 14 residues. Germline V CDR1 and CDR2: SGHAT, FQDESV (reference sequence).

The table lists this clonotype with a few counts. V usage is TRBV20-1 and J usage is TRBJ2-2; tentative D call: TRBD1 (5 bases). The germline V gene encodes CDR1 DFQATT and CDR2 SNEGSKA (reference sequence). Trimming cost V 2 bases and J 1 base, with 8 bases left between them. The CDR3 has 14 residues. The CDR3 loop is CSARPGQNTGELFF. CDR3 coding DNA: TGCAGTGCTAGACCCGGACAGAACACCGGGGAGCTGTTTTTT.

The chain carries TRBV30 and TRBJ2-2; tentatively, D is TRBD2 (6 bases). The V end was cut by 7 bases, the J end by 4 bases, with 19 bases between. This CDR3 has 15 amino acids. In germline, CDR1 is GTSNPN, CDR2 SVGIG (reference sequence). For the CDR3, the DNA is TGTGCCTATTCCCGGGACTCCTTCGGCACCGGGGAGCTGTTTTTT. It specifies CAYSRDSFGTGELFF.

The genes are TRBV6-5 and TRBJ2-7, with D possibly being TRBD2 (5 bases). The better agreement between TRBJ2-5 and the DNA end casts doubt on the J call. From germline, CDR1 is MNHEY and CDR2 SVGAGI. The CDR3 extends over 14 amino acids. CDR3 sequence (DNA): TGTGCCAGCAGTTACTCGCTAGCCCGAGAGACCCAGTACTTC. Translating it yields CASSYSLARETQYF.

This clonotype was counted only a few times. The rearrangement uses TRBV5-1 and TRBJ1-2; tentative D call: TRBD1 (5 bases). V lost 2 bases, J lost 7 bases, and 12 bases lay in between. CDR1 and CDR2 from the germline V gene are SGHRS and YFSETQ. The length of the CDR3 is 13 residues. The CDR3 protein is CASSFGGSGGYTF. CDR3 in DNA: TGCGCCAGCAGCTTCGGGGGTTCGGGTGGCTACACCTTC.

The chain joins TRBV7-9 to TRBJ2-5, with TRBD1 as a possible D gene (6 bases). In germline, CDR1 is SEHNR, CDR2 FQNEAQ (reference sequence). The CDR3 contains 14 residues. V dropped 5 bases and J dropped 5 bases, with 15 bases sitting between them. CDR3 residues: CASSPDSPRETQYF. CDR3 DNA: TGTGCCAGCAGCCCGGACAGCCCTCGGGAGACCCAGTACTTC.

V gene TRBV7-2 combines with J gene TRBJ2-7, with TRBD2 matching 10 bases. Germline V lookup: CDR1 SGHTA, CDR2 FQGNSA. The CDR3 covers 15 residues. V dropped 3 bases and J dropped 7; count of bases not matched to a gene: 9. CDR3 in DNA: TGTGCCAGCAGCTTCGGACTAGCGGAGGGCAGTGAGCAGTACTTC. Its protein is CASSFGLAEGSEQYF.

This clonotype turned up a few times. V is TRBV20-1 and J is TRBJ2-7; D is unclear. Germline lookup yields CDR1 DFQATT and CDR2 SNEGSKA (reference sequence). Trimming pared 3 bases from V and 3 bases from J, leaving 9 bases between. The CDR3 is 12 amino acids. CDR3 in amino acids: CSASLHLYEQYF. The CDR3, as DNA: TGCAGTGCTAGTTTACACCTCTACGAGCAGTACTTC.

V is TRBV7-9 and J is TRBJ1-1, with D perhaps TRBD1 (5 bases). The CDR3 is 14 amino acids. With 3 bases removed from V and 4 bases from J, the gap between germline ends came to 12 bases. Germline assignment: CDR1 SEHNR and CDR2 FQNEAQ (reference sequence). The CDR3 is CASSFTGDSTEAFF. Written as DNA, the CDR3 is TGTGCCAGCAGCTTTACGGGGGATAGCACTGAAGCTTTCTTT.

The CDR3 DNA sequence: TGTGCCAGCAGCGTAGACCTTCTGGCGGGAGGGGCCACAGATACGCAGTATTTT. This sequence encodes CASSVDLLAGGATDTQYF. V and J are TRBV9 and TRBJ2-3, with 9 nucleotides matching TRBD2. The germline CDR1 and CDR2 sequences are SGDLS and YYNGEE. The CDR3 is 18 amino acids. With 0 bases clipped from V and 2 bases from J, the junction kept 10 bases outside the gene matches.

This clonotype was seen many times. The rearrangement links TRBV4-3 to TRBJ2-3; 9 bases map to TRBD2. Germline CDR1 reads LGHNA; CDR2 reads YSLEER. There are 16 residues in the CDR3. After removal of 1 base from V and 2 bases from J, the junction contained 4 bases not matched to a gene. DNA for the CDR3: TGCGCCAGCAGCCAAGTTGGCGGGGGGGTCACAGATACGCAGTATTTT. This encodes CASSQVGGGVTDTQYF.

This chain uses TRBV10-3 with TRBJ2-1, with 14 bases aligning to TRBD2. The CDR3 is made up of 20 amino acids. CDR1 ENHRY and CDR2 SYGVKD come from the germline V gene. After removal of 2 bases from V and 1 base from J, the junction contained 10 bases not matched to a gene. CDR3 nucleotide sequence: TGTGCCATCAGTGAGAGGGTTGGGACTAGCGGGAGCTTATCCTACAATGAGCAGTTCTTC. The encoded protein is CAISERVGTSGSLSYNEQFF.

The chain joins TRBV24-1 to TRBJ2-1, with 8 bases matching TRBD1. CDR3 length equals 15 residues. Germline CDR1 is KGHDR and CDR2 is SFDVKD. Trimming cost V 4 bases and J 10 bases; bases outside gene matches: 11. In nucleotides, the CDR3 is TGTGCCACCAGTGAACCCGGACAGGGATTTGAAGAGCAGTTCTTC. It yields the protein CATSEPGQGFEEQFF.